This T cell receptor (beta chain) was retrieved from a study of T cell responses to AZD1222 COVID-19 vaccine. Findings and caveats of the study: Per reports, nearly half of all spike-specific TCRs target regions that are unmutated in variants.

Clones were read by immunoSEQ multiplex PCR, and TCRdb kept only the in-frame ones, dropping some. Seen here are some 180,000 clones, more than 85% observed once, and the top ten hold 1.7%. Worth noting for this clone: Its specificity is unknown.

In germline, CDR1 is SGHTA, CDR2 FQGNSA. J gave up 2 bases and V 5 bases, and 7 bases lay outside the gene matches. The CDR3 has 15 amino acids. This sequence was found in an adult who received the AZD1222 COVID-19 vaccine. Sample: peripheral blood, taken 28 days after the second AZD1222 dose. The genes are TRBV7-2 and TRBJ2-7, with TRBD2 matching 9 bases. In DNA form, the CDR3 reads TGTGCCAGCAGCCCAGGGCGGGGGGGAGCCTACGAGCAGTACTTC. It yields the protein CASSPGRGGAYEQYF.